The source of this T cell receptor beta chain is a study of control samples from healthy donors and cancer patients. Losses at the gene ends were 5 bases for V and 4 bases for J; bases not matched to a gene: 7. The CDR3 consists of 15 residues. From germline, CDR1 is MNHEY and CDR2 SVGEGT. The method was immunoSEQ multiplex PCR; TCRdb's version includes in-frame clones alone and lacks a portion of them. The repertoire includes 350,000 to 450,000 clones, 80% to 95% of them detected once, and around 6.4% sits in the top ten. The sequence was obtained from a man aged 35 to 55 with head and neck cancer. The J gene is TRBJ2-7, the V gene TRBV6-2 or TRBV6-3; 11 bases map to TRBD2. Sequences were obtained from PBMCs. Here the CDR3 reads CASSTELAGAYEQYF. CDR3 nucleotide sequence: TGTGCCAGCAGTACCGAACTAGCGGGAGCATACGAGCAGTACTTC.